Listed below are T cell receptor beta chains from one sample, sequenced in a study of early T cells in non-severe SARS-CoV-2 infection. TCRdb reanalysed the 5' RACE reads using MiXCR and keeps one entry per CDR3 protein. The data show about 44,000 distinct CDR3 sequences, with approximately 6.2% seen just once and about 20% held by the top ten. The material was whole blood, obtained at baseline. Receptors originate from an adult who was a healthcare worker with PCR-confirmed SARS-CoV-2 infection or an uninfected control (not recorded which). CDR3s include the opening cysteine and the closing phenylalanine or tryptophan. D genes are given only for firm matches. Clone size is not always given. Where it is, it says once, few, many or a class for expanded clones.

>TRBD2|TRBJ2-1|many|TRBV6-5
CASSYLGGSYNEQFF
TGTGCCAGCAGTTACCTGGGGGGGTCCTACAATGAGCAGTTCTTC
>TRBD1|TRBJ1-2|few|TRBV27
CATSGGRVTGGYTF
TGTGCCACCTCAGGGGGAAGGGTAACTGGTGGCTACACCTTC
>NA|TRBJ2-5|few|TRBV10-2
CASSVVGETQYF
TGCGCCAGCAGTGTGGTGGGAGAGACCCAGTACTTC
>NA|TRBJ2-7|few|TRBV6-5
CASSVRDNSYEQYF
TGTGCCAGCAGTGTCCGGGACAACTCCTACGAGCAGTACTTC
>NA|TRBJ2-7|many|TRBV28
CASSLLHELYEQYF
TGTGCCAGCAGTTTACTGCATGAACTCTACGAGCAGTACTTC
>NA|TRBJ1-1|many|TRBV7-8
CASSLVGQDNTEAFF
TGTGCCAGCAGCTTGGTGGGGCAGGATAACACTGAAGCTTTCTTT
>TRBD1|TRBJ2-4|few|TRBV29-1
CSVGGQGKNIQYF
TGCAGCGTTGGGGGACAGGGCAAAAACATTCAGTACTTC
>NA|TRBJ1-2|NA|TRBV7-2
CASSRVGPLYGYTF
TGTGCCAGCAGCCGCGTCGGTCCCCTCTATGGCTACACCTTC
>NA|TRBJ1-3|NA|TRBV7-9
CASSDTHQDSGNTIYF
TGTGCCAGCAGCGACACCCACCAGGACTCTGGAAACACCATATATTTT
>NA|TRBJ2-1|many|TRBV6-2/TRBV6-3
CARDPKGFHEQFF
TGTGCCAGGGACCCTAAGGGGTTCCATGAGCAGTTCTTC
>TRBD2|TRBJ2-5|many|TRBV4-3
CASSQGGAGEHQETQYF
TGCGCCAGCAGCCAGGGCGGGGCGGGGGAGCACCAAGAGACCCAGTACTTC
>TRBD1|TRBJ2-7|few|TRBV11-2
CASSPMTGYYEQYF
TGTGCCAGCAGCCCGATGACAGGGTACTACGAGCAGTACTTC
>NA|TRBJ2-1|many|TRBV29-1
CSVDGPSNEQFF
TGCAGCGTTGACGGCCCGTCCAATGAGCAGTTCTTC
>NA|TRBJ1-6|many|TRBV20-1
CSSRGRVHNSPLHF
TGCAGTAGCCGGGGCAGGGTCCATAATTCACCCCTCCACTTT
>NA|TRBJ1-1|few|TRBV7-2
CASSLAYSIGAFF
TGTGCCAGCAGCTTAGCGTACAGTATTGGGGCTTTCTTT
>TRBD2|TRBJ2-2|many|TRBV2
CASSWLAGAGGELFF
TGTGCCAGCAGCTGGCTAGCGGGAGCCGGCGGGGAGCTGTTTTTT
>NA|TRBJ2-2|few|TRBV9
CASSVVIHGELFF
TGTGCCAGCAGCGTAGTTATTCACGGGGAGCTGTTTTTT
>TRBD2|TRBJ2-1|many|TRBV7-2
CASSMTSGVHNEQFF
TGTGCCAGCAGCATGACTAGCGGGGTCCACAATGAGCAGTTCTTC
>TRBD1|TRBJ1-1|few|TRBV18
CASSPGGQAVTEAFF
TGTGCCAGCTCACCAGGCGGACAGGCGGTCACTGAAGCTTTCTTT
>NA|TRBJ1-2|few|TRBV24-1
CATSGTTGSLGYTF
TGTGCCACCAGTGGAACCACAGGGTCCTTAGGCTACACCTTC
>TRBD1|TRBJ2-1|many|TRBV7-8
CASSFGTGAYNEQFF
TGTGCCAGCAGCTTCGGGACAGGGGCCTACAATGAGCAGTTCTTC
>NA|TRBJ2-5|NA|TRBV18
CASSPLQGGETQYF
TGTGCCAGCTCACCATTACAGGGAGGAGAGACCCAGTACTTC
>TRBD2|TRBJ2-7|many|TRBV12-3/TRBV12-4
CASSSHRGGRYYEQYF
TGTGCCAGCAGTTCCCACCGGGGGGGGCGATACTACGAGCAGTACTTC
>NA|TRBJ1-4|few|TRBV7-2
CASSPTGLLLEKLFF
TGTGCCAGCAGCCCTACGGGACTGCTGCTTGAAAAACTGTTTTTT
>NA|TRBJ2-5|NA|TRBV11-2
CASSIIDETQYF
TGTGCCAGCAGCATTATAGACGAGACCCAGTACTTC
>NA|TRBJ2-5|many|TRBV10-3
CATSDSLETQYF
TGTGCCACTTCGGACTCCCTGGAGACCCAGTACTTC
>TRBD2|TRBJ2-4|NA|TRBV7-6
CASSLWAGGKRNIQYF
TGTGCCAGCAGCTTATGGGCGGGAGGGAAGAGAAACATTCAGTACTTC
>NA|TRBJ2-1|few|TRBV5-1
CASRKEEDHNEQFF
TGCGCCAGCAGAAAGGAAGAAGACCACAATGAGCAGTTCTTC
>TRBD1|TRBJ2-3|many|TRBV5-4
CASSPSRGTGEDTQYF
TGTGCCAGCAGCCCCTCGCGAGGGACAGGGGAAGATACGCAGTATTTT
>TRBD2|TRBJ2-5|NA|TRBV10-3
CAISEAGTSGYQETQYF
TGTGCCATCAGTGAAGCGGGGACTAGCGGGTACCAAGAGACCCAGTACTTC
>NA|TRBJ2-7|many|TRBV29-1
CSVGRGPYEQYF
TGCAGCGTCGGAAGGGGTCCCTACGAGCAGTACTTC